Listed below are T cell receptor beta chains from one sample, sequenced in a study of blood T cell repertoires in COVID-19. This table comes from immunoSEQ multiplex PCR, and its TCRdb copy is limited to in-frame clones, with some not included. In the table there are tens of thousands of clones, about 90% of which are singletons. Sequencing used peripheral blood. The receptors were sampled from a human donor in a cohort sampled during active COVID-19. The conserved cysteine and the conserved F or W are not part of the CDR3 here.

cdr3_length	v_call	j_call	cdr3_aa
13	TRBV28	TRBJ2-7	ASSLGTHNSYEQY
15	TRBV4-1	TRBJ2-2	ASAERGGVFGTGELF
10	TRBV19	TRBJ1-1	ASDGWDTEAF
13	TRBV25-1	TRBJ2-1	ASSSTLSSYNEQF
11	TRBV13	TRBJ1-2	ASSLRGGHGYT
12	TRBV21-1	TRBJ1-3	ASDDRAYGNTIY
13	TRBV6-5	TRBJ1-1	ASSPRQGENTEAF
17	TRBV15	TRBJ2-6	ATSSLTGQGNSGANVLT
12	TRBV7-2	TRBJ2-7	ASSSDTSFYEQY
12	TRBV6-5	TRBJ1-1	ASRTTGVNTEAF
12	TRBV27	TRBJ1-1	ASSLQGSYTEAF
12	TRBV10-3	TRBJ1-1	AISANGGSTEAF
11	TRBV20-1	TRBJ1-1	SASPGRDTEAF
9	TRBV29-1	TRBJ1-1	SVRPEIEAF
13	TRBV27	TRBJ2-7	ASSPRPGDHYEQY
12	TRBV5-6	TRBJ1-2	ASSLGQGSHGYT
14	TRBV5-1	TRBJ2-7	ASSMDRVVRLNEQY
14	TRBV5-1	TRBJ2-7	ASSQEPTSGVVEQY
14	TRBV9	TRBJ1-1	ASSGRDTSPRAEAF
14	TRBV7-2	TRBJ2-7	ASSPHLADYSYEQY
12	TRBV3-1/TRBV3-2	TRBJ2-5	ASSQDLNRETQY
12	TRBV28	TRBJ2-7	ASSSTGGSYEQY
16	TRBV27	TRBJ2-3	ASSVTYTSGGATDTQY
17	TRBV11-2	TRBJ1-6	ASSIRDRGPRTYNSPLH
12	TRBV7-2	TRBJ1-5	ASSPTGNNQPQH
12	TRBV4-1	TRBJ1-1	ASSVRGGNTEAF
19	TRBV3-1/TRBV3-2	TRBJ1-4	ASSRRLKGLLQGAEGEKLF
14	TRBV6-5	TRBJ2-6	ASSYAGGSGANVLT
13	TRBV5-6	TRBJ2-7	ASSLGGRAHYEQY
15	TRBV4-1	TRBJ2-3	ASSQPPDRGFADTQY
13	TRBV27	TRBJ2-7	ASKLAGNRDFEQY
15	TRBV7-9	TRBJ2-7	ASSLGQSRGLGHEQY
13	TRBV5-6	TRBJ2-7	ASSVTAGPSYEQY
12	TRBV2	TRBJ2-7	ASIPGLVVYEQY
12	TRBV27	TRBJ1-1	ASSPLPGEAEAF
15	TRBV11-2	TRBJ2-1	ASSLVFGGGAFNEQF
17	TRBV5-6	TRBJ1-6	ASSFQMFMGPSYNSPLH
13	TRBV13	TRBJ1-3	ASSLGRSSGNTIY
14	TRBV24-1	TRBJ1-2	ATSDHGTGVNYGYT
14	TRBV6-5	TRBJ1-1	ASSSIGTGRVSEAF
13	TRBV15	TRBJ1-2	ATSREVQGHYGYT
13	TRBV28	TRBJ1-1	ASSLGTSKGAEAF
15	TRBV15	TRBJ2-7	ATSSRRQVDTNYEQY
12	TRBV5-1	TRBJ2-7	ASSPGTGDYEQY
12	TRBV30	TRBJ1-2	AWLGGPPNYGYT
13	TRBV7-2	TRBJ2-7	ASSLNFGGQGEQY
9	TRBV5-8	TRBJ1-2	ASSLVQRDT
14	TRBV5-1	TRBJ2-7	ASSWARDRGSYEQY
12	TRBV6-2/TRBV6-3	TRBJ1-6	ASSSPQGSPPLH
13	TRBV4-1	TRBJ1-2	ASSQDSGTAYGYT
10	TRBV7-9	TRBJ1-4	ASSLPGQGLF
12	TRBV10-3	TRBJ2-1	AISSVTGINEQF
11	TRBV28	TRBJ1-2	ASSPMRVWGYT
11	TRBV20-1	TRBJ1-1	SASRTVNTEAF
13	TRBV5-4	TRBJ1-3	ASSPGGHNGNTIY
14	TRBV11-2	TRBJ1-6	ASSLARGPYNSPLH
10	TRBV28	TRBJ2-7	ASGQVEYEQY